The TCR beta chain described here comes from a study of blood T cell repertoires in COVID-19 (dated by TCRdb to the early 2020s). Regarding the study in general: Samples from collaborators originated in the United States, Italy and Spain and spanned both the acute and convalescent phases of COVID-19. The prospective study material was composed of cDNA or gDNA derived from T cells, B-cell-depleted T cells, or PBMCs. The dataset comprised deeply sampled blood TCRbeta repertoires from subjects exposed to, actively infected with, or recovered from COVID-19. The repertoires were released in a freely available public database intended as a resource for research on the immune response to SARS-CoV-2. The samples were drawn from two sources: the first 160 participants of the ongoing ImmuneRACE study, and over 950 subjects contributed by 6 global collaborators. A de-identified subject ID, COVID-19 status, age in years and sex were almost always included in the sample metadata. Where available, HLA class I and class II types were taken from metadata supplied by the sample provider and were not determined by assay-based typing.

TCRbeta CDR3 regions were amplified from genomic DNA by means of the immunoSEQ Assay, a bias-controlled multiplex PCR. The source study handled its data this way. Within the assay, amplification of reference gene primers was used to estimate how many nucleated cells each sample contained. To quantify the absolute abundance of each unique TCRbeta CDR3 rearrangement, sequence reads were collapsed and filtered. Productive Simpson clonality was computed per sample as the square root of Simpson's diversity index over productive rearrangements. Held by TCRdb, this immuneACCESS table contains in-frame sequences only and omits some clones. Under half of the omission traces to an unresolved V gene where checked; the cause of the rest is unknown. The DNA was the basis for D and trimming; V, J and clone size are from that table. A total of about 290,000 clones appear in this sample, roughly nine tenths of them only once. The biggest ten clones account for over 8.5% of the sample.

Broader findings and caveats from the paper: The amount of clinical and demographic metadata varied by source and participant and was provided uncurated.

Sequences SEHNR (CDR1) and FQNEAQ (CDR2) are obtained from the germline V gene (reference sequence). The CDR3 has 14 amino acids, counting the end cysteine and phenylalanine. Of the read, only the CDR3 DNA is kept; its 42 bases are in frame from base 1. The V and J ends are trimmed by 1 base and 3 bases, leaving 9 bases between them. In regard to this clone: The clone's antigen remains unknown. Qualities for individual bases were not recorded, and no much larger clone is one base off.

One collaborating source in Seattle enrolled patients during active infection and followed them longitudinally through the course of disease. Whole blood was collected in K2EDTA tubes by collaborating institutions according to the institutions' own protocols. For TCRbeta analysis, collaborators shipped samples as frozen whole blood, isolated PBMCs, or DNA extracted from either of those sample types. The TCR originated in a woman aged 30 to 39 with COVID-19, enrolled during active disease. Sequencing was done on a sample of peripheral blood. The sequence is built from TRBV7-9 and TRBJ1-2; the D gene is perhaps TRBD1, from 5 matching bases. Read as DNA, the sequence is TGTGCCAGCAGCTTAGTCGGGGGATACTATGGCTACACCTTC. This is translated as CASSLVGGYYGYTF.